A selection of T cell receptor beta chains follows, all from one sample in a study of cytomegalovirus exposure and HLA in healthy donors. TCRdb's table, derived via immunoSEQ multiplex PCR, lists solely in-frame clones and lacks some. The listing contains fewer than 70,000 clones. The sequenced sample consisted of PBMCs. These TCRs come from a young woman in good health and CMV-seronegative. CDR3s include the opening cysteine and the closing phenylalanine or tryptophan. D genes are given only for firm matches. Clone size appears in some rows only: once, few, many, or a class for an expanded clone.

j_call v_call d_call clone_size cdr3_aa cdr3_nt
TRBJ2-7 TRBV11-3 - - CASSRPGQSYEQYF TGTGCCAGCAGCCGTCCCGGACAATCCTACGAGCAGTACTTC
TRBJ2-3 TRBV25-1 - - CASSERWTDTQYF TGTGCCAGCAGTGAGAGGTGGACAGATACGCAGTATTTT
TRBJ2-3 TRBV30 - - CAWSTEYTDTQYF TGTGCCTGGAGCACAGAATACACAGATACGCAGTATTTT
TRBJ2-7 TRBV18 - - CASSSGVVEQYF TGTGCCAGCTCCTCAGGGGTAGTCGAGCAGTACTTC
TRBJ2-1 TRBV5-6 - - CASSLGGGSYNEQFF TGTGCCAGCAGCTTGGGCGGAGGGAGCTACAATGAGCAGTTCTTC
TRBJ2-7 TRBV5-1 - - CASSLSGYEQYF TGCGCCAGCAGCTTGTCGGGGTACGAGCAGTACTTC
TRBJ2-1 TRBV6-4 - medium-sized CASSDSSGSYNEQFF TGTGCCAGCAGTGACTCTAGCGGCTCCTACAATGAGCAGTTCTTC
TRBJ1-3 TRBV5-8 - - CASSLATDSASGNTIYF TGTGCCAGCAGCTTGGCAACGGACAGTGCCTCTGGAAACACCATATATTTT
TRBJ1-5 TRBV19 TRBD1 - CASSPPTGGWRNQPQHF TGTGCCAGTAGTCCCCCGACAGGGGGCTGGCGCAATCAGCCCCAGCATTTT
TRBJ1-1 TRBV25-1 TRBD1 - CASSPRAGGTNTEAFF TGTGCCAGCAGCCCCAGGGCAGGGGGCACGAACACTGAAGCTTTCTTT
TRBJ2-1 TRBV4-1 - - CASSQAGTWNEQFF TGCGCCAGCAGCCAAGCCGGGACATGGAATGAGCAGTTCTTC
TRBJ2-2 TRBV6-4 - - CASSDSGGNTGELFF TGTGCCAGCAGTGACTCGGGAGGGAACACCGGGGAGCTGTTTTTT
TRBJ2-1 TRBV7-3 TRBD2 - CASSSGLAGPLEGEQFF TGTGCCAGCAGCTCCGGACTAGCGGGACCACTAGAGGGGGAGCAGTTCTTC
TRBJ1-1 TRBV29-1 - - CSVESWGRRTEAFF TGCAGCGTTGAATCTTGGGGGCGAAGGACTGAAGCTTTCTTT
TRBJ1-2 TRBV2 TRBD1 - CASSLYPGGGYGYTF TGTGCCAGCAGTTTATACCCAGGGGGCGGCTATGGCTACACCTTC
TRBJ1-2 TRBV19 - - CASSISGPLVGYTF TGTGCCAGTAGTATTAGCGGACCTCTGGTGGGGTACACCTTC
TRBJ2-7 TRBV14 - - CASSQDEGWASYEQYF TGTGCCAGCAGCCAGGACGAGGGATGGGCCTCCTACGAGCAGTACTTC
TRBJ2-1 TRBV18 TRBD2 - CASSPRGTTNNEQFF TGTGCCAGCTCACCACGTGGGACTACCAACAATGAGCAGTTCTTC
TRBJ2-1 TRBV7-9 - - CASSSGLSYNEQFF TGTGCCAGCAGCTCCGGACTCTCATACAATGAGCAGTTCTTC
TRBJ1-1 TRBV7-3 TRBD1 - CASSLAGGGTEAFF TGTGCCAGCAGCTTGGCAGGGGGTGGCACTGAAGCTTTCTTT
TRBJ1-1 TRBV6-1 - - CASSAGIMNTEAFF TGTGCCAGCAGTGCGGGGATAATGAACACTGAAGCTTTCTTT
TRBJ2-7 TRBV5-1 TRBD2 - CASRGGLAVTYEQYF TGCGCCAGCAGGGGGGGACTAGCGGTTACCTACGAGCAGTACTTC
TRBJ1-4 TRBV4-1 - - CASSQVTSGVGEKLFF TGCGCCAGCAGCCAAGTTACCTCAGGGGTTGGTGAAAAACTGTTTTTT
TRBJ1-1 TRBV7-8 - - CASSLGGPMNTEAFF TGTGCCAGCAGCTTAGGGGGGCCCATGAACACTGAAGCTTTCTTT
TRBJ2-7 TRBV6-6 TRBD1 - CASSYADRVYEQYF TGTGCCAGCAGTTACGCGGACAGGGTCTACGAGCAGTACTTC
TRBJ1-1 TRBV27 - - CASSRRPGAEAFF TGTGCCAGCAGTCGGAGACCTGGCGCTGAAGCTTTCTTT
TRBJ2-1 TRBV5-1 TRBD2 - CASSQQAGSFDNEQFF TGCGCCAGCAGCCAACAAGCGGGGAGTTTTGACAATGAGCAGTTCTTC
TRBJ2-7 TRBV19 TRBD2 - CASSARESAYEQYF TGTGCCAGTAGTGCGCGGGAGTCTGCCTACGAGCAGTACTTC
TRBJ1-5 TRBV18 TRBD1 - CASSLEGGLQPQHF TGTGCCAGCTCACTCGAAGGGGGCTTGCAGCCCCAGCATTTT
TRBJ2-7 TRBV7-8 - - CASSFGLRGINYEQYF TGTGCCAGCAGCTTTGGACTCCGGGGAATCAACTACGAGCAGTACTTC
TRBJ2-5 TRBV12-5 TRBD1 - CASGRTGGAETQYF TGTGCTAGTGGTCGGACAGGGGGCGCAGAGACCCAGTACTTC
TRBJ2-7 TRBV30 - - CAWSVWWPKYEQYF TGTGCCTGGAGTGTTTGGTGGCCAAAATACGAGCAGTACTTC
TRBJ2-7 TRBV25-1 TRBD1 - CASSETGKSHEQYF TGTGCCAGCAGTGAGACAGGGAAGAGCCACGAGCAGTACTTC
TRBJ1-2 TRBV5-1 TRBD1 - CASSLGQGPSGYGYTF TGCGCCAGCAGCTTAGGACAGGGGCCCTCGGGCTATGGCTACACCTTC
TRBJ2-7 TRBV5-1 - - CASSLGGGGGGDEQYF TGCGCCAGCAGCTTGGGAGGAGGGGGCGGCGGGGACGAGCAGTACTTC
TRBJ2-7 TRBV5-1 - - CASSGGDNAYEQYF TGCGCCAGCAGCGGCGGGGATAACGCCTACGAGCAGTACTTC
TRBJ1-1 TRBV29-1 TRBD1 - CSVRTGARNTEAFF TGCAGCGTGCGGACAGGGGCGAGGAACACTGAAGCTTTCTTT
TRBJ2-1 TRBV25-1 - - CASSVDGLSYNEQFF TGTGCCAGCAGTGTTGACGGACTCTCCTACAATGAGCAGTTCTTC
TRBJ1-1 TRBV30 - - CAWINNGREAFF TGTGCCTGGATCAATAACGGGAGGGAAGCTTTCTTT
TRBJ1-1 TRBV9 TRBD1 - CASSVGPDRGTEAFF TGTGCCAGCAGCGTGGGTCCTGACAGGGGGACTGAAGCTTTCTTT
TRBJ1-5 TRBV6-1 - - CASSGQAWGPQHF TGTGCCAGCAGTGGACAGGCCTGGGGGCCCCAGCATTTT
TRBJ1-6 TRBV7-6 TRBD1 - CASSLETGFNSPLHF TGTGCCAGCAGCTTAGAGACAGGGTTTAATTCACCCCTCCACTTT
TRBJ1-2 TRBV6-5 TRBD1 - CASSYGGTGLVGYTF TGTGCCAGCAGTTACGGGGGGACAGGGTTAGTAGGCTACACCTTC
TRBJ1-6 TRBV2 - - CASSQGPNSPLHF TGTGCCAGCAGTCAGGGGCCTAATTCACCCCTCCACTTT
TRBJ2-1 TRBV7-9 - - CASRGQQAEQFF TGTGCCAGCAGAGGCCAACAGGCTGAGCAGTTCTTC
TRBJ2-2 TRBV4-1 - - CAGRASWNTGELFF TGCGCCGGGCGGGCTAGCTGGAACACCGGGGAGCTGTTTTTT
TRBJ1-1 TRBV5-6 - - CASSLSGGSAEAFF TGTGCCAGCAGCCTTAGCGGGGGATCCGCTGAAGCTTTCTTT
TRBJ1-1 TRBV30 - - CAWSLGVRGGTEAFF TGTGCCTGGAGTCTAGGAGTAAGGGGGGGCACTGAAGCTTTCTTT
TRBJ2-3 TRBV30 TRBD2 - CAWRKRDTDTQYF TGTGCCTGGAGAAAGCGGGATACAGATACGCAGTATTTT
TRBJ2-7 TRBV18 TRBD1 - CASSPLTGSPEQYF TGTGCCAGCTCACCTCTGACAGGGTCGCCCGAGCAGTACTTC
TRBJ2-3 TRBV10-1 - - CASSQRSEADTQYF TGCGCCAGCAGTCAAAGGTCCGAGGCAGATACGCAGTATTTT
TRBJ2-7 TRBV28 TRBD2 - CASSGAGGAREQYF TGTGCCAGCTCGGGGGCGGGAGGGGCTCGGGAGCAGTACTTC
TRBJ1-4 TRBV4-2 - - CASSQDPDGATNEKLFF TGTGCCAGCAGCCAAGATCCTGACGGGGCAACTAATGAAAAACTGTTTTTT
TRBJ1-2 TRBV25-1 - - CASSDSWTGINTF TGTGCCAGCAGTGATTCCTGGACGGGGATCAACACCTTC
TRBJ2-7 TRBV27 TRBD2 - CASSLSTGGGYEQYF TGTGCCAGCAGTTTATCGACGGGAGGGGGATACGAGCAGTACTTC